Presented here are 7 T cell receptor beta chains from one specimen sequenced in a study of T cells after posttransplantation cyclophosphamide. Sequencing was performed with immunoSEQ multiplex PCR; in TCRdb, only in-frame clones are kept and a portion is missing. In total the sample includes more than 20,000 clones, none of them seen once. The source material was PBMCs. The receptors were gathered from a man in his fifties or sixties in good health, CMV-negative, and a related stem cell transplant donor.

This clone was detected many times. The J gene is TRBJ2-2, the V gene TRBV7-9; 7 bases are shared with TRBD1. V lost 5 bases, J lost 2 bases, and 2 bases stayed unmatched. CDR1 is SEHNR and CDR2 is FQNEAQ in the germline V gene (reference sequence). This CDR3 region has 14 residues. The CDR3 DNA reads as TGTGCCAGCAGCCGGGACAGTAACACCGGGGAGCTGTTTTTT. It yields the protein CASSRDSNTGELFF.

This clone was found many times. V usage is TRBV5-1 and J usage is TRBJ2-5; the D gene is possibly TRBD2 (7 bases). CDR1 is SGHRS, CDR2 YFSETQ, per germline. The CDR3 loop spans 18 amino acids. With 0 bases removed from V and 2 bases from J, the gap between germline ends came to 20 bases. The CDR3 sequence: CASSLGASGSGTQETQYF. The CDR3 region has the DNA TGCGCCAGCAGCTTGGGTGCGTCGGGCAGCGGGACACAAGAGACCCAGTACTTC.

This clone has at least ten counts. The gene calls are TRBV7-6 and TRBJ2-3, with 9 bases that match TRBD2. This CDR3 region has 15 residues. Germline loops: CDR1 SGHVS, CDR2 FNYEAQ. V was clipped by 2 bases and J by 5 bases; unmatched bases: 5. In DNA form, the CDR3 reads TGTGCCAGCAGCTTAAACGCGGGGGGGAAAGATACGCAGTATTTT. This codes for CASSLNAGGKDTQYF.

The sample holds many counts of this clone. This sequence joins TRBV14 and TRBJ2-5; 7 bases are a match to TRBD2. There are 16 residues in the CDR3. V lost 2 bases to trimming and J lost 1 base; unmatched junction nucleotides: 7. CDR1 SGHDN and CDR2 FVKESK come from the germline V gene. CDR3 protein: CASSQSPGGFQETQYF. CDR3 nucleotides: TGTGCCAGCAGCCAATCCCCCGGGGGGTTCCAAGAGACCCAGTACTTC.

With respect to this clone: One junction end does not reproduce the germline sequence, and a read error may be involved. The V and J genes are TRBV28 and TRBJ1-2, with 10 bases fitting TRBD1. The CDR3 is 16 amino acids. Germline values: CDR1 MDHEN, CDR2 SYDVKM. CDR3 DNA sequence: TGTGCCAGCGGTTTACCAGGGACAGGGGTGACCTATGGCTACACCTTC. Its protein product is CASGLPGTGVTYGYTF.

Many counts were recorded for this clone. The V call is TRBV18, the J call TRBJ1-1; 8 positions match TRBD1. The junction had 6 bases not matched to a gene; V was cut back by 6 bases and J by 3 bases. The CDR3 is 14 amino acids. The germline gives CDR1 KGHSH, CDR2 LQKENI. CDR3 coding DNA: TGTGCCAGCTCGCTGACAGGGGCGGACACTGAAGCTTTCTTT. Translation: CASSLTGADTEAFF.

This clone was observed a few times. V gene TRBV7-3 combines with J gene TRBJ2-1, with D perhaps matching TRBD1 (6 bases). This CDR3 comprises 15 residues. Trimming cost V 5 bases and J 4 bases, with 15 bases left between them. Germline-derived CDR1 and CDR2 are SGHTA and FQGTGA. CDR3 in amino acids: CASSPPGALYNEQFF. The CDR3 DNA reads as TGTGCCAGCAGCCCGCCAGGGGCACTATACAATGAGCAGTTCTTC.